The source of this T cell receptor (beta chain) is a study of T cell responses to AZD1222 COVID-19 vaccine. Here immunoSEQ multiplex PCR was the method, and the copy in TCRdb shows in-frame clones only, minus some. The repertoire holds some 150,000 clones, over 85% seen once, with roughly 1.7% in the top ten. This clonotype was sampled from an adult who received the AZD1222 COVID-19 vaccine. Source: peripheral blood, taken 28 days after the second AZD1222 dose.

The CDR3 loop reads CASSAATSIQENIQYF. CDR3 DNA: TGTGCCAGCAGTGCAGCGACTAGCATCCAGGAGAACATTCAGTACTTC. The chain uses TRBV28 and TRBJ2-4; 7 bases are shared with TRBD2. Germline V gives CDR1 MDHEN, CDR2 SYDVKM. The CDR3 is 16 amino acids. After removal of 5 bases from V and 7 bases from J, the junction contained 14 bases not matched to a gene.